The 6 T cell receptor beta chains in this list originate from one sample, sequenced in a study of T-cell memory formation after mild COVID-19. One entry per CDR3 protein, called by TCRdb with MiXCR from the 5' RACE reads. Seen here are 380,000 or so distinct CDR3 sequences, over 13% observed once, and the top ten hold roughly 22%. Sequencing was carried out using PBMCs or a T cell subset sorted from them (not recorded which). Every receptor here comes from a man between 18 and 35 years old who had mild COVID-19 (a few samples of this study predate the infection). Cell type and time point are not known.

V usage is TRBV6-6 and J usage is TRBJ2-2; 10 nucleotides line up with TRBD1. The CDR3 has 14 residues. The germline V gene encodes CDR1 MNHNY and CDR2 SVGAGI (reference sequence). V lost 8 bases, J lost 6 bases, and 6 bases stayed unmatched. CDR3 in amino acids: CASGGQGLAGELFF. CDR3 coding DNA: TGTGCCAGCGGGGGACAGGGGCTGGCCGGGGAGCTGTTTTTT.

This clonotype appeared a few times. The V call is TRBV20-1, the J call TRBJ1-2; D call uncertain. This CDR3 comprises 11 residues. V was trimmed by 5 bases and J by 8 bases, leaving 12 bases between them. CDR1 is DFQATT, CDR2 SNEGSKA, per germline (reference sequence). DNA of the CDR3: TGCAGTGCTTCCTGGTCTCTCGGCTACACCTTC. Protein product: CSASWSLGYTF.

This clonotype turned up a few times. The rearrangement links TRBV28 to TRBJ1-1; D possibly corresponds to TRBD1 (6 bases). CDR3 length: 17 residues. Germline V gives CDR1 MDHEN, CDR2 SYDVKM. Trimming pared 5 bases from V and 6 bases from J, leaving 25 bases between. The CDR3 reads CASSDPLSQGESSEAFF. The CDR3 bases are TGTGCCAGCAGTGACCCCTTATCACAGGGAGAGAGCTCTGAAGCTTTCTTT.

V and J are TRBV3-1 and TRBJ2-7, with D unclear. In germline, CDR1 is LGHDT, CDR2 YNNKEL (reference sequence). The CDR3 is 12 amino acids. V lost 1 base and J lost 4, with 5 bases in between. The CDR3 DNA reads TGTGCCAGCAGCCAAGGTCATTACGAGCAGTACGTC. Amino acid sequence: CASSQGHYEQYV.

This clonotype was counted a few times. The V gene is TRBV5-1, the J gene TRBJ1-2; the match to TRBD1 covers 10 bases. There are 16 residues in the CDR3. V was pared by 4 bases and J by 7 bases, with 13 bases of the junction left unmatched. Germline V lookup: CDR1 SGHRS, CDR2 YFSETQ. DNA of the CDR3: TGCGCCAGCAGCGTGGGACCCCCGGGACAGGGGTTTGGCTACACCTTC. Translating it yields CASSVGPPGQGFGYTF.

This chain joins TRBV6-6 and TRBJ2-3; TRBD2 is a possible D gene (7 bases). The V gene lost 7 bases and the J gene lost 3 bases, with 20 bases spanning the gap. CDR3 length equals 16 residues. Germline CDR1 and CDR2: MNHNY and SVGAGI (reference sequence). This CDR3 is CASKGNGGLVTDTQYF. The CDR3 DNA is TGTGCCAGCAAGGGTAACGGGGGGCTAGTAACAGATACGCAGTATTTT.